This T cell receptor beta chain was sequenced for a study of cytomegalovirus exposure and HLA in healthy donors. As concerns this clone: The antigen remains undetermined. This specimen includes other DNA sequences encoding the same CDR3.

Among the roughly 110 subjects of the validation cohort, separate from the approximately 700-subject first cohort, were the donors. General study points: Researchers counted around 180 TCR beta chains as cytomegalovirus-associated. TCR sequences were mostly rare, though some public TCRs occurred in many donors.

Method: immunoSEQ multiplex PCR; TCRdb's copy keeps in-frame clones and lacks some. The table records roughly 270,000 clones, roughly 90% of them present only once. The receptor comes from a woman aged 18-35 years in good health and CMV-seronegative. The sample was PBMCs.

This chain's CDR3 is CASSLGTSSYEQYF. DNA of the CDR3: TGTGCCAGCAGCTTGGGGACTAGCAGTTACGAGCAGTACTTC. The chain has TRBV5-6 and TRBJ2-7; TRBD2 matches 8 bases. CDR3 length equals 14 residues. V shed 0 bases and J 4 bases; nucleotides not matched to a gene: 3. Germline V gene data show CDR1 as SGHDT and CDR2 as YYEEEE.